The source of this T cell receptor (beta chain) is a study of beta chain features in type 1 diabetes. Notes on the study in general: For type 1 diabetes patients, VDJ junctions showed fewer insertions and more deletions.

V shed 2 bases, J shed 4 bases, and the junction held 0 bases outside the gene matches. There are 14 residues in the CDR3. Germline V gene data show CDR1 as MNHNS and CDR2 as SASEGT. Only a few counts were recorded for this clone. Antigen unknown. The sample carries other DNA sequences with the same CDR3. The entirety of the isolated RNA underwent reverse transcription, so expressed TCRB transcripts were sequenced. TCRdb's table, derived via immunoSEQ multiplex PCR, lists solely in-frame clones and lacks some. Of approximately 340,000 clones in the sample, roughly 15% were seen once. The sample was naive CD4+ T cells from blood. J is TRBJ2-1 and V is TRBV6-1, with 9 bases fitting TRBD2. The receptor comes from a woman under 30 in good health. CDR3 sequence (DNA): TGTGCCAGCAGTGAACTAGCGGGGTACAATGAGCAGTTCTTC. It is translated as CASSELAGYNEQFF.